The entry below describes one T cell receptor (beta chain). Sample time point: newly diagnosed GD, antithyroid drugs for less than 3 months. Generation of the TCR library employed RNA extracted from PBMCs. The data originate from a study of regulatory T cells in long-lasting Graves disease. CDR3 regions were amplified by Arm-PCR using iRepertoire HTBI primers to build TCR beta libraries. TCRdb reanalysed the multiplex PCR reads using MiXCR and keeps one entry per CDR3 protein. Here the sample spans fewer than 450,000 distinct CDR3 sequences, over 14% being singletons. The germline CDR1 and CDR2 sequences are SGHRS and YFSETQ. V was cut by 0 bases and J by 3 bases, with 9 bases left in between. CDR3 length: 14 amino acids. These data were also reused for a study on T cells in Graves' hyperthyroidism and ophthalmopathy.

The chain combines TRBV5-1 with TRBJ2-5; no clear D. The sample consisted of peripheral blood mononuclear cells (PBMCs), taken at new diagnosis, from a patient treated with antithyroid drugs. This receptor was taken from a woman in her thirties or forties with Graves disease. Here the CDR3 reads CASSLGAQEETQYF. In DNA, the CDR3 is TGCGCCAGCAGCTTGGGGGCCCAAGAAGAGACCCAGTACTTC.